This T cell receptor beta chain stems from a study of CD8 T cells in Susac syndrome. Findings and limits, study-wide: Regarding the TCR sequencing and HLA analysis, the study admitted that a relatively small number of individuals were involved.

The length of the CDR3 is 14 residues. Trimming removed 4 bases at V and 6 bases at J, with 13 bases between. Germline loops: CDR1 MGHRA, CDR2 YSYEKL. Random-hexamer reverse transcription was applied to about 0.45 to 1 ug RNA. The method of amplification for TCR beta CDR3 was immunoSEQ multiplex PCR, covering 54 Vbeta and 13 Jbeta. One entry per CDR3 protein, called by TCRdb with MiXCR from the immunoSEQ multiplex PCR reads. The table has 350,000 to 550,000 distinct CDR3 sequences, around 85% seen once. Sequencing of TCR beta was performed on blood CD8+ T cells and on blood CD4+ T cells. TEMRA cells were FACS-enriched, while CD8+ and CD4+ T cells were negatively isolated. About this clonotype itself: Its antigen is unidentified.

Sequencing used CD8+ T cells from PBMCs. This receptor was identified in a human donor with multiple sclerosis. The chain uses TRBV4-1 and TRBJ2-1, with D tentatively TRBD2 (6 bases). The DNA of the CDR3 is TGCGCCAGCAGCCCAGGTCCTAGCGCCAATGAGCAGTTCTTC. Translated: CASSPGPSANEQFF.